The text below deals with one T cell receptor beta chain. Its specificity is not known. The data originate from a study of CD8 T cells in ankylosing spondylitis. The CDR3 length is 12 residues. Germline V CDR1 and CDR2: GTSNPN, SVGIG (reference sequence). V was clipped by 2 bases and J by 2 bases, with 7 bases between them. Overall study results and limits: In the blood and synovial fluid of reactive arthritis, some motif variants had been previously reported. The authors found the disease-linked clones to be CD8+ and relatively rare in peripheral blood. Disease-associated clones were reportedly significantly overrepresented in matched ankylosing spondylitis synovial fluid.

The authors made TCR beta libraries by quantitative 5'-RACE with molecular barcodes. Via MiXCR, TCRdb re-called the 5' RACE reads, giving one row per CDR3 protein. The sample shows just over 350,000 distinct CDR3 sequences, approximately 22% of them seen only once. The clonotype was recovered from a male donor with ankylosing spondylitis or in good health (not recorded which). Source material: blood, either unsorted or a sorted T cell fraction (not recorded which). This chain connects TRBV30 to TRBJ2-7; D may be TRBD1 (5 bases). The CDR3 spells CAWSTTAYEQYF. DNA of the CDR3: TGTGCCTGGAGTACGACAGCCTACGAGCAGTACTTC.